The 16 T cell receptor beta chains given below trace back to one sample, sequenced in a study of CD8 T cells in ankylosing spondylitis. Each CDR3 protein is one row after TCRdb ran MiXCR on the 5' RACE reads. The table has 180,000 or so distinct CDR3 sequences, 11% seen once; the top ten hold almost 30%. The sequenced material came from blood, either unsorted or a sorted T cell fraction (not recorded which). The source of these receptors is a male donor with ankylosing spondylitis or in good health (not recorded which).

This clonotype was picked up a small number of times. The chain joins TRBV21-1 to TRBJ1-5; TRBD1, the D gene given by the table, was not confirmed from the DNA. TRBV21-1 is flagged as a pseudogene. The CDR3 is 20 amino acids. Written as DNA, the CDR3 is TGTGCCAGCAGCAAAGGTGGACAGGGGCCCCACTATTATAGCAATCAGCCCCAGCATTTT. Translating it yields CASSKGGQGPHYYSNQPQHF.

The chain employs TRBV7-9 and TRBJ1-1, with 7 bases matching TRBD1. The CDR3 consists of 14 residues. Looked up from germline, CDR1 is SEHNR and CDR2 is FQNEAQ (reference sequence). J lost 1 base, V lost 4 bases, and 3 bases had no gene match. The CDR3 coding sequence is TGTGCCAGCAGCTCGACAGGGACGAACACTGAAGCTTTCTTT. Translating gives CASSSTGTNTEAFF.

This clonotype showed up many times. The chain has TRBV10-1 and TRBJ2-3; 7 bases map to TRBD1. The V gene's germline CDR1 is WNHNN and CDR2 SYGVQD (reference sequence). Trimming removed 4 bases from V and 3 bases from J; junction bases left unmatched: 7. The CDR3 runs 15 residues. CDR3 in DNA: TGCGCCAGCAGTGCCTCCGGGACAGCGACAGATACGCAGTATTTT. Translation: CASSASGTATDTQYF.

This clonotype was seen at least ten times. The chain employs TRBV5-1 and TRBJ2-2, with D tentatively TRBD1 (6 bases). The CDR3 extends over 16 amino acids. V was clipped by 5 bases and J by 2 bases, with 16 bases between them. Germline CDR1 SGHRS, CDR2 YFSETQ. CDR3 protein: CASRKIEQGNTGELFF. Written as DNA, the CDR3 is TGCGCCAGCAGGAAAATCGAACAGGGAAACACCGGGGAGCTGTTTTTT.

This clonotype has at least ten counts. This sequence joins TRBV10-3 and TRBJ2-5; D is possibly TRBD2 (5 bases). V lost 6 bases to trimming and J lost 1 base, with 9 bases between them. The germline V gene encodes CDR1 ENHRY and CDR2 SYGVKD. The CDR3 runs 13 residues. The CDR3 protein is CAISSGPQETQYF. The CDR3 DNA follows: TGTGCCATCAGCAGCGGTCCCCAAGAGACCCAGTACTTC.

This clonotype was detected ten times or more. This chain links TRBV6-5 with TRBJ1-6; D unresolved. The germline V gene encodes CDR1 MNHEY and CDR2 SVGAGI. The CDR3 spans 12 residues. The V end was cut by 8 bases, the J end by 7 bases, with 9 bases between. The CDR3 region has the DNA TGTGCCAGCTCTCTTCCGAATTCACCCCTCCACTTT. It codes for CASSLPNSPLHF.

In this sample, this clonotype turned up many times. This sequence joins TRBV7-8 and TRBJ2-2, with 9 bases fitting TRBD1. CDR3 length: 14 residues. Germline V CDR1 and CDR2: SGHVS, FQNEAQ. V trimming: 8 bases; J trimming: 4 bases; junction bases outside the gene matches: 5. The CDR3 protein is CASATGGGTGELFF. In DNA form, the CDR3 reads TGTGCCAGCGCTACAGGGGGCGGCACCGGGGAGCTGTTTTTT.

The chain has TRBV5-1 and TRBJ2-1; 10 bases line up with TRBD2. The V gene end was trimmed by 0 bases and the J gene end by 9 bases; junction bases not matched to a gene: 6. This CDR3 has 15 residues. Germline V gene data show CDR1 as SGHRS and CDR2 as YFSETQ. The CDR3 DNA is TGCGCCAGCAGCTTGGCATTAGCGGGAGGTGGTGAGCAGTTCTTC. It is translated as CASSLALAGGGEQFF.

This clonotype has only a few counts. This chain links TRBV5-1 with TRBJ2-2; D is undetermined. V lost 2 bases and J lost 0, with 8 bases in between. CDR3 length: 15 residues. In germline, CDR1 is SGHRS, CDR2 YFSETQ. Here the CDR3 DNA reads TGCGCCAGCAGCTTAGGACCGTCGAACACCGGGGAGCTGTTTTTT. This encodes CASSLGPSNTGELFF.

This clonotype was observed at least ten times. The chain employs TRBV11-2 and TRBJ1-4; D is unresolved. V gave up 5 bases and J gave up 0 bases, with 10 bases separating them. The length of the CDR3 is 15 residues. Looked up from germline, CDR1 is SGHAT and CDR2 is FQNNGV. The CDR3 DNA is TGTGCCAGCAGCGCCAGACAAGCAACTAATGAAAAACTGTTTTTT. It encodes CASSARQATNEKLFF.

This clonotype was recorded at least ten times. This sequence joins TRBV20-1 and TRBJ2-1, with 9 bases lining up with TRBD2. Germline V gene lookup returns CDR1 DFQATT and CDR2 SNEGSKA (reference sequence). V was pared by 7 bases and J by 8 bases, with 6 bases of the junction left unmatched. This CDR3 is 12 amino acids long. The DNA of the CDR3 is TGCAGTGAACGCGGGGGGGGTCATGAGCAGTTCTTC. Translating it yields CSERGGGHEQFF.

The chain links TRBV20-1 to TRBJ1-1, with TRBD1 identical over 9 bases. From germline, CDR1 is DFQATT and CDR2 SNEGSKA (reference sequence). The ends lost 3 bases at V and 8 bases at J; junction bases unmatched: 13. This CDR3 is built from 15 residues. CDR3: CSARFRETGGIEAFF. The CDR3 DNA reads as TGCAGTGCTAGGTTCCGCGAGACAGGGGGGATAGAAGCTTTCTTT.

The sample holds many counts of this clonotype. This CDR3 is CASSPPKRRDNQPQHF. CDR3 in DNA: TGTGCCAGCAGTCCCCCGAAACGACGGGACAATCAGCCCCAGCATTTT. The chain employs TRBV6-2 or TRBV6-3 and TRBJ1-5, with D unclear. Germline CDR1 and CDR2: MNHEY and SVGEGT. The CDR3 has 16 residues. V was shortened by 5 bases and J by 3 bases, with 17 bases between the two germline ends.

In this sample, this clonotype turned up a few times. V usage is TRBV5-6 and J usage is TRBJ2-4; TRBD1 aligns across 9 bases. The CDR3 is 14 residues long. Germline-derived CDR1 and CDR2 are SGHDT and YYEEEE. V was clipped by 1 base and J by 15 bases; unmatched bases: 11. CDR3 bases: TGTGCCAGCAGCTTGATGGGACAGGGTTTTGAACCGTACTTC. As protein: CASSLMGQGFEPYF. The full variable domain, with the rest looked up from reference TRBV5-6 and TRBJ2-4, is DAGVTQSPTHLIKTRGQQVTLRCSPKSGHDTVSWYQQALGQGPQFIFQYYEEEERQRGNFPDRFSGHQFPNYSSELNVNALLLGDSALYLCASSLMGQGFEPYFGAGTRLSVL.

This clonotype was seen ten or more times. This sequence joins TRBV20-1 and TRBJ2-7, with D possibly matching TRBD2 (6 bases). This CDR3 has 13 amino acids. Germline V gene lookup returns CDR1 DFQATT and CDR2 SNEGSKA (reference sequence). The V and J ends lost 7 bases and 4 bases respectively, with 17 bases between them. The CDR3 loop reads CSGFWGEPYEQYF. CDR3 bases: TGCAGTGGGTTCTGGGGGGAGCCATACGAGCAGTACTTC.

In its sample, this clonotype was seen many times. The chain joins TRBV20-1 to TRBJ2-5, with TRBD2 matching over 11 bases. V was pared by 2 bases and J by 9 bases, with 5 bases of the junction left unmatched. Germline V lookup: CDR1 DFQATT, CDR2 SNEGSKA (reference sequence). This CDR3 is 13 amino acids long. The CDR3 coding sequence is TGCAGTGCTAGACTAGCGGGGGGAACGGCCCAGTACTTC. Translating gives CSARLAGGTAQYF.